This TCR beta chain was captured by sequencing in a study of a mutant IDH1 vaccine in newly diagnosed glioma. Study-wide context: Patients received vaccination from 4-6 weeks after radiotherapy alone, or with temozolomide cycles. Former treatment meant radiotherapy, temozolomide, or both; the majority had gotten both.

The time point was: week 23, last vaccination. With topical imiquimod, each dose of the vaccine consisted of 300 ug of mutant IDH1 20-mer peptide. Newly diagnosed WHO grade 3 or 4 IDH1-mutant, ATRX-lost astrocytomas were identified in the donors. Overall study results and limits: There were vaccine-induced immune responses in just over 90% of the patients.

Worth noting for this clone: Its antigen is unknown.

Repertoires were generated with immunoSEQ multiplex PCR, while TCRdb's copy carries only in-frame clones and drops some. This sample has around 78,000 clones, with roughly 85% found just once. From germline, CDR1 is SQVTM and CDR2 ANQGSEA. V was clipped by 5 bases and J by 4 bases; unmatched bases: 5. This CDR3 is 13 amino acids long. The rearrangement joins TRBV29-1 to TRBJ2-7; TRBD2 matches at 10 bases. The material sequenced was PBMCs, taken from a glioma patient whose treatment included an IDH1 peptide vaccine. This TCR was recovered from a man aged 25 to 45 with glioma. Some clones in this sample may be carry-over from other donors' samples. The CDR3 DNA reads TGCAGCGTTAAACGGACTAGCGGTTACGAGCAGTACTTC. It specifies CSVKRTSGYEQYF.